The 6 T cell receptor beta chains in this list originate from one sample, sequenced in a study of blood T cell repertoires in COVID-19. The protocol was immunoSEQ multiplex PCR, while the TCRdb copy is restricted to in-frame clones and leaves out a portion. Of some 350,000 clones in the sample, around four fifths were seen once. Sequenced material: peripheral blood. The source of these receptors is a man aged 25-40 years with active or convalescent COVID-19.

The chain joins TRBV7-2 to TRBJ2-2; a possible D gene is TRBD2 (6 bases). This CDR3 has 14 amino acids. The germline CDR1 and CDR2 sequences are SGHTA and FQGNSA. V lost 2 bases and J 8 bases, leaving 12 bases between the germline ends. Here the CDR3 DNA reads TGTGCCAGCAGCTTACGCGGGGAAGCAGGGGAGCTGTTTTTT. It encodes CASSLRGEAGELFF.

The chain links TRBV19 to TRBJ1-5; the D is unclear. V gave up 5 bases and J gave up 5 bases, with 10 bases separating them. This CDR3 comprises 13 residues. Germline V lookup: CDR1 LNHDA, CDR2 SQIVND (reference sequence). The CDR3 loop is CASSRVSDQPQHF. As DNA, the CDR3 is TGTGCCAGTAGTCGGGTTTCCGATCAGCCCCAGCATTTT.

This clone turned up a few times. The rearrangement links TRBV14 to TRBJ1-2; tentative D call: TRBD1 (5 bases). Germline assignment: CDR1 SGHDN and CDR2 FVKESK. This CDR3 has 13 amino acids. Deletions cut 0 bases from V and 8 bases from J, with 10 bases between. CDR3 amino acids: CASSQEQVEGYTF. As DNA, the CDR3 is TGTGCCAGCAGCCAAGAACAGGTCGAAGGCTACACCTTC.

V and J are TRBV6-6 and TRBJ2-6; 7 bases fit TRBD2. Germline lookup yields CDR1 MNHNY and CDR2 SVGAGI (reference sequence). CDR3 size: 13 residues. Losses at the gene ends were 11 bases for V and 1 base for J; bases not matched to a gene: 2. DNA for the CDR3: TGTGCCTTGCGGGGGTCTGGGGCCAACGTCCTGACTTTC. This sequence encodes CALRGSGANVLTF.

J is TRBJ1-2 and V is TRBV18, with D possibly being TRBD1 (5 bases). Germline assignment: CDR1 KGHSH and CDR2 LQKENI. V was pared by 0 bases and J by 5 bases, with 13 bases between. The CDR3 totals 15 residues. CDR3 amino acids: CASSPPRASSYGYTF. In DNA, the CDR3 is TGTGCCAGCTCACCACCCAGGGCCAGCAGTTATGGCTACACCTTC.

This clone showed up just once. Here the CDR3 reads CAWTHGTSHRTDTQYF. In nucleotides, the CDR3 is TGTGCCTGGACCCACGGGACTAGCCATAGAACAGATACGCAGTATTTT. The chain recombines TRBV30 with TRBJ2-3; TRBD2 matches 9 bases. Trimming cost V 4 bases and J 3 bases; bases outside gene matches: 11. The CDR3 is 16 amino acids. The germline V gene encodes CDR1 GTSNPN and CDR2 SVGIG (reference sequence).